This T cell receptor beta chain was identified during a study of shared clonotypes between healthy human individuals. Study observations and caveats: The study found lower generation probabilities in non-shared clonotypes than in those shared by all four donors.

This CDR3 has 15 amino acids. After removal of 2 bases from V and 1 base from J, the junction contained 4 bases not matched to a gene. CDR1 and CDR2 from the germline V gene are MRHNA and SNTAGT. Genomic DNA (from each subset) was split evenly across several immunoSEQ plates. When replicate PCRs were run on sorted subsets, they used 150 to 250 ng DNA, approximately 27,000 T cell genomes. Method: immunoSEQ multiplex PCR; TCRdb's copy keeps in-frame clones and lacks some. The table has about 980,000 clones, roughly 72% seen once. Of note for this clone: Its specificity is unknown.

The receptor's source is a man younger than 35 in good health. Sample: memory CD4+ T cells sorted from blood. Subset in this sample: CD45RA-negative fraction. This chain uses TRBV6-4 with TRBJ1-1; 7 positions agree with TRBD1. Here the CDR3 DNA reads TGTGCCAGCAGTGACAGGGGGCGCCGGAACACTGAAGCTTTCTTT. Translated, it gives CASSDRGRRNTEAFF.